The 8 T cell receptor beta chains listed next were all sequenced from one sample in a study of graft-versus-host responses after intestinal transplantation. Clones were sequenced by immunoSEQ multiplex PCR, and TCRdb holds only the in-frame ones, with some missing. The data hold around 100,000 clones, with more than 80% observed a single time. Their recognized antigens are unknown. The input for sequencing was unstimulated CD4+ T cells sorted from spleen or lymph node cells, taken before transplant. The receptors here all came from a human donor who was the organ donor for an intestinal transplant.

The CDR3 protein is CASSEVIGSYNSPLHF. The CDR3 region has the DNA TGTGCCAGCAGTGAAGTCATAGGCTCATATAATTCACCCCTCCACTTT. The chain combines TRBV6-1 with TRBJ1-6; D unresolved. The germline CDR1 and CDR2 sequences are MNHNS and SASEGT. The CDR3 is 16 amino acids. Trimming took 1 base from V and 4 from J, leaving 11 bases between them.

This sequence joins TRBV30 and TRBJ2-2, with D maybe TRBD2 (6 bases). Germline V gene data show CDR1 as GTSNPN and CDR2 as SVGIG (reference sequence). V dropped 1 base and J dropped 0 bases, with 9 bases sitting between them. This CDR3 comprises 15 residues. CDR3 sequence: CAWSGGGTNTGELFF. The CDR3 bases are TGTGCCTGGAGTGGGGGCGGGACGAACACCGGGGAGCTGTTTTTT.

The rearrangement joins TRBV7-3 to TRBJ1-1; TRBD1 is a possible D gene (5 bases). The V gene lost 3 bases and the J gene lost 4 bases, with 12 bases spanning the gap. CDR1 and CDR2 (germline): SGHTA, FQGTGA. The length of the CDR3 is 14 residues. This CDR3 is CASSFDRTSTEAFF. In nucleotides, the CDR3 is TGTGCCAGCAGCTTCGACAGAACGAGCACTGAAGCTTTCTTT.

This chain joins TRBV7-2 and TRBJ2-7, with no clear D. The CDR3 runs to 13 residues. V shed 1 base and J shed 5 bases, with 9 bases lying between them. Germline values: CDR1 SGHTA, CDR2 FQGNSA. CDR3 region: CASSLGLSHEQYF. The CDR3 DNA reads TGTGCCAGCAGCTTAGGACTGTCCCACGAGCAGTACTTC. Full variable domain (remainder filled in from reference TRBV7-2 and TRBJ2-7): GAGVSQSPSNKVTEKGKDVELRCDPISGHTALYWYRQSLGQGLEFLIYFQGNSAPDKSGLPSDRFSAERTGGSVSTLTIQRTQQEDSAVYLCASSLGLSHEQYFGPGTRLTVT.

The CDR3, as DNA: TGTGCCACCAGCAGCCGGGACTACCCACGAGGGGAGCTGTTTTTT. Its translation: CATSSRDYPRGELFF. V is TRBV15 and J is TRBJ2-2, with 7 bases identical to TRBD2. The CDR3 length is 15 residues. V shed 3 bases, J shed 8 bases, and the junction held 9 bases outside the gene matches. Germline V gene sequence: CDR1 LNHNV, CDR2 YYDKDF (reference sequence).

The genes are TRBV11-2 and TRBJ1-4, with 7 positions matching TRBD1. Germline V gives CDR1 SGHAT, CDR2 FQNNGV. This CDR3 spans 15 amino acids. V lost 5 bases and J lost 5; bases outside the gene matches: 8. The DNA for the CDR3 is TGTGCCAGCAGCCCCCGACAGGGAAGGAATGAAAAACTGTTTTTT. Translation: CASSPRQGRNEKLFF.

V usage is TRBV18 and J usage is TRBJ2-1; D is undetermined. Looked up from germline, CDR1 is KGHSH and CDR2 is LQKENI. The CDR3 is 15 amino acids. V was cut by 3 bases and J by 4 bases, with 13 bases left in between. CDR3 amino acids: CASSPTVASYNEQFF. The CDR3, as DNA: TGTGCCAGCTCACCCACAGTGGCTAGTTACAATGAGCAGTTCTTC. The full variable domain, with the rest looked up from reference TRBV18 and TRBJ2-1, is NAGVMQNPRHLVRRRGQEARLRCSPMKGHSHVYWYRQLPEEGLKFMVYLQKENIIDESGMPKERFSAEFPKEGPSILRIQQVVRGDSAAYFCASSPTVASYNEQFFGPGTRLTVL.

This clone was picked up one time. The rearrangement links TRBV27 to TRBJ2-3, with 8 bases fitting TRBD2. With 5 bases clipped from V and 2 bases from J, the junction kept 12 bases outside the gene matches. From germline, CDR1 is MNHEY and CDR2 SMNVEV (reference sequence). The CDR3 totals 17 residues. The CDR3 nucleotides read TGTGCCAGCAGTCCTCTTCTAGGGCGGGAGGACACAGATACGCAGTATTTT. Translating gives CASSPLLGREDTDTQYF.